This T cell receptor (beta chain) originates from a study of T-cell reconstitution after alpha-beta-depleted transplantation in children. The length of the CDR3 is 13 residues. Trimming at V came to 7 bases and at J to 10 bases, leaving 8 bases not matched to a gene. CDR1 SQVTM and CDR2 ANQGSEA come from the germline V gene. This clonotype was detected many times. Preparing the TCRbeta library involved the use of unique molecular identifiers. TCRdb redid the calling of the PCR reads with MiXCR, one entry per CDR3 protein. The sample consists of roughly 300,000 distinct CDR3 sequences, approximately 10% of them appearing once.

V and J are TRBV29-1 and TRBJ2-1; 12 bases map to TRBD2. The TCR sequence derives from a male patient between 2 and 15 years old who had a stem cell transplant for chronic granulomatous disease, so the T cells may come from the graft donor. The starting material was peripheral blood, obtained 180 days after TCRalphabeta/CD19-depleted stem cell transplant. This chain's CDR3 is CSGLAGGIREQFF. The CDR3 bases are TGCAGCGGGCTAGCGGGAGGGATTAGGGAGCAGTTCTTC.